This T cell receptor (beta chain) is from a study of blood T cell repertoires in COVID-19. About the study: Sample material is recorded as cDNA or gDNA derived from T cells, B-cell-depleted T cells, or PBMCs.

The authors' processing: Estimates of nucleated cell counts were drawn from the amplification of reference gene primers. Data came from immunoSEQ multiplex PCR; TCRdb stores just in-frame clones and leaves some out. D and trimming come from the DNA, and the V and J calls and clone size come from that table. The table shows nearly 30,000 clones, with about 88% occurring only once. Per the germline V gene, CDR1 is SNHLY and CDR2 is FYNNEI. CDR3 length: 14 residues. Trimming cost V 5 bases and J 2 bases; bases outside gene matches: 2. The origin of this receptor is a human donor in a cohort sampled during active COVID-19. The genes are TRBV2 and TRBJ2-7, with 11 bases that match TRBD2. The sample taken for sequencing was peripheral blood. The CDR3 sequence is CASSTSGGAYEQYF. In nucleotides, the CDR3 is TGTGCCAGCAGTACTAGCGGGGGAGCCTACGAGCAGTACTTC.